This TCR beta chain emerged from a study of T cell responses to AZD1222 COVID-19 vaccine. General study results and limits: Once two AZD1222 doses were given, Spike-specific TCR breadth and depth went up. Spike-spanning, vaccine-associated CD4 TCRs were dominant at 160-218 and 743-854. Only a handful of AZD1222 recipients, more than 5 in all, had baseline seropositivity.

Generated by immunoSEQ multiplex PCR, the TCRdb table keeps only in-frame clones and is missing some. The top ten clones hold approximately 1.4% of a sample with under 200,000 clones, about nine tenths of them seen once. This CDR3 comprises 16 residues. The germline gives CDR1 SGHRS, CDR2 YFSETQ. V was pared by 1 base and J by 1 base, with 1 base of the junction left unmatched. This clone was counted a single time. The antigen remains unidentified. The chain recombines TRBV5-1 with TRBJ2-5; 13 bases are a match to TRBD2. The sequence came from an adult in good health. The specimen comprised peripheral blood, sampled on day 0 of AZD1222 vaccination. The CDR3 DNA sequence: TGCGCCAGCAGCTTGACTAGCGGGGGGGCCCAAGAGACCCAGTACTTC. This translates into CASSLTSGGAQETQYF.